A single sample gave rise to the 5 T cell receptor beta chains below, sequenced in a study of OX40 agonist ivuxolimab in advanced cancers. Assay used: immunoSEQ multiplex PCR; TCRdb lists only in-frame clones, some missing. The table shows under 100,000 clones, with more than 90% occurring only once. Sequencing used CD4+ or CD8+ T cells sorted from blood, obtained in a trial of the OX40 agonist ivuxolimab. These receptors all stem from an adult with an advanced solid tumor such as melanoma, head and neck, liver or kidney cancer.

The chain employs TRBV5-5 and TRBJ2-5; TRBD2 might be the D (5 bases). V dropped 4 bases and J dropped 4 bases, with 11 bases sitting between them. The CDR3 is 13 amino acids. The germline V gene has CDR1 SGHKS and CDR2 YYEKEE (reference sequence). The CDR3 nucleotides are TGTGCCAGCAGCGACTACGGGTTAGAGACCCAGTACTTC. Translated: CASSDYGLETQYF. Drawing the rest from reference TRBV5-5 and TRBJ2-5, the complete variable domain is DAGVTQSPTHLIKTRGQQVTLRCSPISGHKSVSWYQQVLGQGPQFIFQYYEKEERGRGNFPDRFSARQFPNYSSELNVNALLLGDSALYLCASSDYGLETQYFGPGTRLLVL.

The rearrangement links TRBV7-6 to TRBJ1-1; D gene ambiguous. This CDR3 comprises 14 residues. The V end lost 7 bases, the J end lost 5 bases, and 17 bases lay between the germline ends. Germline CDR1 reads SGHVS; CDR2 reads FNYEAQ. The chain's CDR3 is CASNIDGLATEAFF. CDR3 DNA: TGTGCCAGCAACATAGACGGTCTTGCGACTGAAGCTTTCTTT.

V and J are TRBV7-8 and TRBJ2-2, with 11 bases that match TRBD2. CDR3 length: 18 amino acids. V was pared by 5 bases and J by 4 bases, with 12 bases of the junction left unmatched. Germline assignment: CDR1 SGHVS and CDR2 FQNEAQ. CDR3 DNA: TGTGCCAGCAGCGTTAGACCCTTAGCGGGAGGGGTCACCGGGGAGCTGTTTTTT. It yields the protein CASSVRPLAGGVTGELFF.

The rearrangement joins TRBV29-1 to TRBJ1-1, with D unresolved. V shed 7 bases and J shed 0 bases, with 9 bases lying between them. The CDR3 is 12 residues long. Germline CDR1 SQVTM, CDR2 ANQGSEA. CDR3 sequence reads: CSGLQLNTEAFF. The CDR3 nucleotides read TGCAGCGGCCTCCAGCTGAACACTGAAGCTTTCTTT.

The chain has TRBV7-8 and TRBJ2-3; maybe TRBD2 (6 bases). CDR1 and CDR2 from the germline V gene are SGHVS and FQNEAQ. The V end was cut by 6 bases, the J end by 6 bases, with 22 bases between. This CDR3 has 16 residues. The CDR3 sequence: CASRTTGDGGRDTQYF. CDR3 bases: TGTGCCAGCAGGACTACCGGGGACGGTGGGAGGGATACGCAGTATTTT.